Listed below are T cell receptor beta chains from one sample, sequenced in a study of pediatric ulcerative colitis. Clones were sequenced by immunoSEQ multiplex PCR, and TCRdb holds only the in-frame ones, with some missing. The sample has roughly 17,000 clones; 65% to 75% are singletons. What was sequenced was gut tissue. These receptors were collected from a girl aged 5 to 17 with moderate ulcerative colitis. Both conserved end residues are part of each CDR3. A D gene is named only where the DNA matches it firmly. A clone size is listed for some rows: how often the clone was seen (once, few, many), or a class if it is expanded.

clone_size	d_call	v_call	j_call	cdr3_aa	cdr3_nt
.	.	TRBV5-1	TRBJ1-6	CASSLEGRWDSPLHF	TGCGCCAGCAGCTTGGAGGGCAGGTGGGATTCACCCCTCCACTTT
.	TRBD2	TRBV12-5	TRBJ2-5	CASGLSVLAGEETQYF	TGTGCTAGTGGTTTGTCCGTCTTAGCGGGAGAAGAGACCCAGTACTTC
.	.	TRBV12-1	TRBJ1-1	CASRAQGLTEAFF	TGTGCCAGCAGGGCACAGGGTCTCACTGAAGCTTTCTTT
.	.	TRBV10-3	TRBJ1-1	CAISSQTALIVNTEAFF	TGTGCCATCAGCTCACAGACCGCCTTGATCGTGAACACTGAAGCTTTCTTT
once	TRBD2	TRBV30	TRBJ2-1	CAWIRTREGLNEQFF	TGTGCCTGGATTCGAACGCGGGAGGGCCTCAATGAGCAGTTCTTC
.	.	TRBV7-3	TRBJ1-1	CASSSAGGNTEAFF	TGTGCCAGCAGCTCAGCGGGAGGGAACACTGAAGCTTTCTTT
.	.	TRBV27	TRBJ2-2	CASSRNRDLNTGELFF	TGTGCCAGCAGTCGCAACAGGGACCTGAACACCGGGGAGCTGTTTTTT
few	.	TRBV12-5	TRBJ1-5	CASGSAGLGNQPQHF	TGTGCTAGTGGTTCCGCAGGGCTGGGCAATCAGCCCCAGCATTTT
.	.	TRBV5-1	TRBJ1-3	CASSFAGANSGNTIYF	TGCGCCAGCAGCTTTGCGGGAGCTAACTCTGGAAACACCATATATTTT
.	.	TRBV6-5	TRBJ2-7	CASRLDGSYEQYF	TGTGCCAGCAGACTGGACGGCTCTTACGAGCAGTACTTC
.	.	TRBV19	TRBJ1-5	CASSIGYEQPQHF	TGTGCCAGTAGTATAGGTTACGAGCAGCCCCAGCATTTT
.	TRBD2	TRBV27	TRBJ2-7	CASSTGLESTYEQYF	TGTGCCAGTTCCACGGGACTAGAGTCTACCTACGAGCAGTACTTC
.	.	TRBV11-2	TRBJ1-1	CASSLSGRLTEAFF	TGTGCCAGCAGCTTGAGTGGCCGCCTCACTGAAGCTTTCTTT
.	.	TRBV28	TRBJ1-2	CASSLAGLDGTNYGYTF	TGTGCCAGCAGTTTAGCCGGATTGGACGGAACTAACTATGGCTACACCTTC
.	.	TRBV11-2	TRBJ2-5	CASSFAGETQYF	TGTGCCAGCAGCTTCGCTGGGGAGACCCAGTACTTC
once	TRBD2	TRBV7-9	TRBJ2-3	CASSPGRGGTLTDTQYF	TGTGCCAGCAGCCCGGGTCGGGGGGGCACGCTCACAGATACGCAGTATTTT
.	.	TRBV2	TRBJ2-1	CASSVGQAYNEQFF	TGTGCCAGCAGTGTGGGACAAGCATACAATGAGCAGTTCTTC
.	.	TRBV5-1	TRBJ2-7	CDPPGTGNEQYF	TGCGACCCGCCGGGCACAGGCAACGAGCAGTACTTC
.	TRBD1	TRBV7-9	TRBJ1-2	CASSSDRGRGPSNYGYTF	TGTGCCAGCAGCTCCGATCGGGGCAGGGGGCCCTCTAACTATGGCTACACCTTC
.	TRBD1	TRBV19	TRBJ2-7	CASSIDRGAYEQYF	TGTGCCAGTAGTATCGACAGGGGTGCCTACGAGCAGTACTTC